Presented here are 18 T cell receptor beta chains from one specimen sequenced in a study of blood T cell repertoires in COVID-19. Using immunoSEQ multiplex PCR, the repertoire was profiled, and TCRdb retains in-frame clones only, with some absent. This sample carries a few hundred thousand clones, 75% to 90% of them seen once, and the ten largest clones take around a tenth. The sequencing sample was made of PBMCs or T cells enriched from blood (not recorded which). These receptors were obtained from a man aged 35 to 55 who had recovered from COVID-19.

The rearrangement links TRBV29-1 to TRBJ1-2, with D possibly being TRBD1 (6 bases). V lost 6 bases and J 0 bases, leaving 11 bases between the germline ends. Per the germline V gene, CDR1 is SQVTM and CDR2 is ANQGSEA. This CDR3 has 13 amino acids. In DNA, the CDR3 is TGCAGCGTAGCCAGGGGAACTAACTATGGCTACACCTTC. Its protein is CSVARGTNYGYTF.

The chain recombines TRBV24-1 with TRBJ2-1; perhaps TRBD1 as D (7 bases). Germline V gene data show CDR1 as KGHDR and CDR2 as SFDVKD. V shed 4 bases and J shed 5 bases, with 17 bases lying between them. This CDR3 comprises 16 residues. The chain's CDR3 is CATSDSRRGLDNEQFF. CDR3 bases: TGTGCCACCAGTGACTCGCGGAGGGGGCTCGACAATGAGCAGTTCTTC.

The chain couples TRBV11-2 to TRBJ1-5; TRBD1 is a possible D gene (5 bases). The germline CDR1 and CDR2 sequences are SGHAT and FQNNGV. Trimming left V 3 bases short and J 1 base short, with 13 bases between. The CDR3 runs 16 residues. CDR3 nucleotides: TGTGCCAGCAGCTTCGGGGGGTCTGGGAGCAATCAGCCCCAGCATTTT. This sequence encodes CASSFGGSGSNQPQHF.

The chain links TRBV6-5 to TRBJ2-7; TRBD1 might be the D (6 bases). CDR3 size: 15 residues. Germline loops: CDR1 MNHEY, CDR2 SVGAGI. The V gene lost 8 bases and the J gene lost 6 bases, with 23 bases spanning the gap. The CDR3 region is CASSRGLAIRGEQYF. CDR3 DNA sequence: TGTGCCAGCTCGCGCGGATTAGCGATCAGGGGCGAGCAGTACTTC.

This chain uses TRBV4-1 with TRBJ1-2; D call uncertain. V was shortened by 1 base and J by 2 bases, with 11 bases between the two germline ends. This CDR3 has 15 amino acids. CDR1 is MGHRA, CDR2 YSYEKL, per germline. The CDR3 DNA is TGCGCCAGCAGCCAAGCCGAACAGAGAAACTATGGCTACACCTTC. Protein product: CASSQAEQRNYGYTF.

The gene calls are TRBV5-1 and TRBJ2-1, with D perhaps TRBD2 (6 bases). The V gene lost 4 bases and the J gene lost 4 bases, with 18 bases spanning the gap. The germline CDR1 and CDR2 sequences are SGHRS and YFSETQ. The length of the CDR3 is 16 residues. CDR3 coding DNA: TGCGCCAGCAGCCAAATTGGGGGGAATGGGTACAATGAGCAGTTCTTC. Protein sequence: CASSQIGGNGYNEQFF.

The V gene is TRBV24-1, the J gene TRBJ2-1, with 8 bases identical to TRBD1. The V gene end was trimmed by 3 bases and the J gene end by 6 bases; junction bases not matched to a gene: 3. The length of the CDR3 is 14 residues. Germline V gene lookup returns CDR1 KGHDR and CDR2 SFDVKD. The CDR3 spells CATSDHTGGNEQFF. CDR3 DNA sequence: TGTGCCACCAGTGATCACACAGGGGGCAATGAGCAGTTCTTC.

The chain couples TRBV7-2 to TRBJ2-3, with 11 bases fitting TRBD1. Trimming cost V 5 bases and J 5 bases; bases outside gene matches: 3. The CDR3 covers 14 residues. Germline CDR1 SGHTA, CDR2 FQGNSA. The CDR3 DNA reads TGTGCCAGCAGCCCAGGGACAGGGGGAGATACGCAGTATTTT. Residues: CASSPGTGGDTQYF. Full variable domain (outside the CDR3, taken from reference TRBV7-2 and TRBJ2-3): GAGVSQSPSNKVTEKGKDVELRCDPISGHTALYWYRQSLGQGLEFLIYFQGNSAPDKSGLPSDRFSAERTGGSVSTLTIQRTQQEDSAVYLCASSPGTGGDTQYFGPGTRLTVL.

The chain links TRBV6-1 to TRBJ2-1; TRBD2 matches 9 bases. Per germline, CDR1 MNHNS and CDR2 SASEGT. The ends lost 4 bases at V and 5 bases at J; junction bases unmatched: 12. This CDR3 has 17 residues. The CDR3 reads CASSGEPTSGRNNEQFF. The CDR3 bases are TGTGCCAGCAGTGGGGAACCAACTAGCGGGCGGAACAATGAGCAGTTCTTC.

The table lists this clone with a few counts. The V gene is TRBV24-1, the J gene TRBJ1-2; perhaps TRBD1 as D (6 bases). Trimming took 0 bases from V and 6 from J, leaving 7 bases between them. Looked up from germline, CDR1 is KGHDR and CDR2 is SFDVKD. The CDR3 is 13 amino acids. The CDR3 DNA is TGTGCCACCAGTGATTTGCAGGGGAATGGCTACACCTTC. Translating it yields CATSDLQGNGYTF.

This clone was observed a handful of times. The chain couples TRBV3-1 (or the pseudogene TRBV3-2) to TRBJ1-5, with D possibly matching TRBD1 (6 bases). The CDR3 is 13 amino acids. Germline CDR1 is LGHDT and CDR2 is YNNKEL (reference sequence). V lost 8 bases, J lost 1 base, and 9 bases lay in between. The CDR3 nucleotides read TGTGCCAGCGGACAGAGAAGCAATCAGCCCCAGCATTTT. This sequence encodes CASGQRSNQPQHF.

The chain couples TRBV5-4 to TRBJ1-2; TRBD1 is a possible D gene (5 bases). The CDR3 is made up of 13 amino acids. CDR1 is SGHNT, CDR2 YYREEE, per germline (reference sequence). Trimming removed 4 bases from V and 4 bases from J, with 11 bases in between. CDR3 coding DNA: TGTGCCAGCAGCGTCGGGGGTCCCTATGGCTACACCTTC. Translating it yields CASSVGGPYGYTF.

The chain uses TRBV7-8 and TRBJ1-2; D is possibly TRBD1 (5 bases). V gave up 1 base and J gave up 7 bases, with 25 bases separating them. Germline-derived CDR1 and CDR2 are SGHVS and FQNEAQ. The CDR3 is made up of 18 amino acids. CDR3 DNA: TGTGCCAGCAGCTTAGGGTCCTGGGGGGGAAATTCGGGTGGTGGCTACACCTTC. It translates to CASSLGSWGGNSGGGYTF. Full variable domain (remainder filled in from reference TRBV7-8 and TRBJ1-2): GAGVSQSPRYKVAKRGQDVALRCDPISGHVSLFWYQQALGQGPEFLTYFQNEAQLDKSGLPSDRFFAERPEGSVSTLKIQRTQQEDSAVYLCASSLGSWGGNSGGGYTFGSGTRLTVV.

This clone was seen a few times. The chain links TRBV18 to TRBJ2-7; 7 positions match TRBD2. J was trimmed by 0 bases and V by 3 bases; bases with no gene match: 8. Germline-derived CDR1 and CDR2 are KGHSH and LQKENI. The CDR3 covers 16 residues. The CDR3 loop is CASSPLPLASSYEQYF. The CDR3 region has the DNA TGTGCCAGCTCACCCTTACCACTAGCGAGCTCCTACGAGCAGTACTTC.

This clone appeared once. An end of the junction differs from the germline gene, which may be a read error. V is TRBV11-3 and J is TRBJ1-6; 8 bases agree with TRBD1. The CDR3 sequence is 11 residues long. The V gene's germline CDR1 is SGHNT and CDR2 YENEEA. The DNA for the CDR3 is TGTGCCAGCTTACAGGGGGGGGTCTGTCGCTTT. Amino acid sequence: CASLQGGVCRF.

The chain carries TRBV2 and TRBJ2-1; 12 bases are a match to TRBD2. Looked up from germline, CDR1 is SNHLY and CDR2 is FYNNEI. This CDR3 comprises 14 residues. V shed 7 bases, J shed 10 bases, and the junction held 8 bases outside the gene matches. The CDR3 DNA is TGTGCCAGCAAGACTAGCGGGAGATCAGGGGAGCAGTTCTTC. Translation: CASKTSGRSGEQFF.

The genes are TRBV6-5 and TRBJ2-7; tentative D call: TRBD1 (5 bases). The CDR3 totals 14 residues. Looked up from germline, CDR1 is MNHEY and CDR2 is SVGAGI. Deletions cut 7 bases from V and 0 bases from J, with 13 bases between. CDR3 nucleotide sequence: TGTGCCAGCACCCCTGGGGCGGACTCCTACGAGCAGTACTTC. Residues: CASTPGADSYEQYF.

V is TRBV18 and J is TRBJ1-2; 9 bases fit TRBD1. This CDR3 is 16 amino acids long. V trimming: 6 bases; J trimming: 3 bases; junction bases outside the gene matches: 11. Germline V gene lookup returns CDR1 KGHSH and CDR2 LQKENI. The CDR3 region is CASSPLNRGRDYGYTF. CDR3 bases: TGTGCCAGCTCTCCTCTCAACAGGGGGCGCGACTATGGCTACACCTTC. The full variable domain, completed using reference TRBV18 and TRBJ1-2, is NAGVMQNPRHLVRRRGQEARLRCSPMKGHSHVYWYRQLPEEGLKFMVYLQKENIIDESGMPKERFSAEFPKEGPSILRIQQVVRGDSAAYFCASSPLNRGRDYGYTFGSGTRLTVV.